This entry is about one T cell receptor beta chain. The sample comes from a study of blood T cell repertoires in COVID-19. Study context: Material from acute and convalescent COVID-19 was sourced from the United States, Italy and Spain. Sample material is recorded as cDNA or gDNA derived from T cells, B-cell-depleted T cells, or PBMCs.

Original methodology: For nucleated cells, counts were estimated from reference gene primer amplification. Repertoires were generated with immunoSEQ multiplex PCR, while TCRdb's copy carries only in-frame clones and drops some. From that table come the V and J calls and clone size; the DNA was used to work out D and trimming. The sample has 150,000 to 200,000 clones; around 87% are singletons. The clonotype comes from a young woman who had recovered from COVID-19. The sample comprised peripheral blood.

The CDR3 DNA reads as TGTGCCAGCAGCGCAGGGGGCTTGGCTAATGAAAAACTGTTTTTT. Its translation is CASSAGGLANEKLFF. The genes are TRBV5-4 and TRBJ1-4; TRBD1 aligns across 8 bases. Germline V gene sequence: CDR1 SGHNT, CDR2 YYREEE (reference sequence). The length of the CDR3 is 15 residues. Unmatched junction bases numbered 5, after V lost 4 bases and J lost 3 bases. The full variable domain, with the rest looked up from reference TRBV5-4 and TRBJ1-4, is ETGVTQSPTHLIKTRGQQVTLRCSSQSGHNTVSWYQQALGQGPQFIFQYYREEENGRGNFPPRFSGLQFPNYSSELNVNALELDDSALYLCASSAGGLANEKLFFGSGTQLSVL.